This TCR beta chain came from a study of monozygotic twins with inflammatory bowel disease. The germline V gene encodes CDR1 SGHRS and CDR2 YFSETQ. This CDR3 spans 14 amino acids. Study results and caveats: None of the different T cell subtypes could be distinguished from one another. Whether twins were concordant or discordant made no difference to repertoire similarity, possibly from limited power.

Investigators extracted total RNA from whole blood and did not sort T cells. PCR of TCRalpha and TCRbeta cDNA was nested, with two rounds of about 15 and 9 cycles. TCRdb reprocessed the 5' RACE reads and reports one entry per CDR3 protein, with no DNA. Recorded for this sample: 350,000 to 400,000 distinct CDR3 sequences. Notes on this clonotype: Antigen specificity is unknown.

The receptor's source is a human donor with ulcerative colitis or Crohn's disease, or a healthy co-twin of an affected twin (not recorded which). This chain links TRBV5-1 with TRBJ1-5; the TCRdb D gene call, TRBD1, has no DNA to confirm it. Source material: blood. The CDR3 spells CAGSLGAGNQPQHF.